Listed below are T cell receptor beta chains from one sample, sequenced in a study of T cell responses to AZD1222 COVID-19 vaccine. Some clones are missing from TCRdb's copy, which holds only in-frame ones; the method was immunoSEQ multiplex PCR. Among about 140,000 clones listed, 92% were seen once. The sample was peripheral blood, taken 28 days after the second AZD1222 dose. The receptors shown here come from an adult who received the AZD1222 COVID-19 vaccine. Both conserved end residues are part of each CDR3. The D gene is left open where the match is weak. Expanded clones get a size class; other rows say once, few or many, or leave the size out.

v_call: TRBV5-4
clone_size: -
j_call: TRBJ2-5
d_call: TRBD2
cdr3_aa: CASSLGSPGLAGETQYF
cdr3_nt: TGTGCCAGCAGCTTGGGGTCCCCGGGACTAGCGGGGGAGACCCAGTACTTC

v_call: TRBV19
clone_size: -
j_call: TRBJ2-1
d_call: -
cdr3_aa: CASSIGVWNEQFF
cdr3_nt: TGTGCCAGTAGTATCGGCGTGTGGAATGAGCAGTTCTTC

v_call: TRBV10-3
clone_size: -
j_call: TRBJ1-1
d_call: -
cdr3_aa: CAISAAGVTEAFF
cdr3_nt: TGTGCCATCAGTGCCGCAGGGGTTACTGAAGCTTTCTTT

v_call: TRBV4-1
clone_size: -
j_call: TRBJ2-3
d_call: TRBD2
cdr3_aa: CASSRSGLAGASADTQYF
cdr3_nt: TGCGCCAGCAGCCGCTCCGGACTAGCGGGAGCCTCTGCGGATACGCAGTATTTT

v_call: TRBV19
clone_size: -
j_call: TRBJ2-1
d_call: -
cdr3_aa: CASSSSVSSYNEQFF
cdr3_nt: TGTGCCAGTAGTTCTAGCGTTAGCTCCTACAATGAGCAGTTCTTC

v_call: TRBV29-1
clone_size: once
j_call: TRBJ1-1
d_call: -
cdr3_aa: CSVAKNTEAFF
cdr3_nt: TGCAGCGTTGCAAAAAACACTGAAGCTTTCTTT

v_call: TRBV5-4
clone_size: once
j_call: TRBJ1-3
d_call: TRBD1
cdr3_aa: CASSFQGAAGNTIYF
cdr3_nt: TGTGCCAGCAGCTTTCAGGGGGCGGCTGGAAACACCATATATTTT

v_call: TRBV6-5
clone_size: -
j_call: TRBJ1-2
d_call: -
cdr3_aa: CASSSGGSYGYTF
cdr3_nt: TGTGCCAGCAGTTCTGGGGGATCGTATGGCTACACCTTC

v_call: TRBV7-2
clone_size: -
j_call: TRBJ2-4
d_call: -
cdr3_aa: CASSPQGFGNIQYF
cdr3_nt: TGTGCCAGCAGCCCACAGGGATTTGGAAACATTCAGTACTTC

v_call: TRBV15
clone_size: -
j_call: TRBJ2-1
d_call: -
cdr3_aa: CATSSTLSGYSYNEQFF
cdr3_nt: TGTGCCACCAGCAGTACCCTTAGCGGATACTCCTACAATGAGCAGTTCTTC

v_call: TRBV18
clone_size: once
j_call: TRBJ1-5
d_call: -
cdr3_aa: CASADGGSQPQHF
cdr3_nt: TGTGCCAGCGCCGACGGTGGGAGCCAGCCCCAGCATTTT

v_call: TRBV5-1
clone_size: -
j_call: TRBJ1-4
d_call: TRBD1
cdr3_aa: CASSDREGEKLFF
cdr3_nt: TGCGCCAGTTCGGACAGGGAAGGTGAAAAACTGTTTTTT

v_call: TRBV11-2
clone_size: -
j_call: TRBJ2-7
d_call: -
cdr3_aa: CASSLVLGSYEQYF
cdr3_nt: TGTGCCAGCAGCTTAGTTCTCGGATCCTACGAGCAGTACTTC

v_call: TRBV7-2
clone_size: -
j_call: TRBJ1-5
d_call: -
cdr3_aa: CASSSTGPSNQPQHF
cdr3_nt: TGTGCCAGCAGCTCGACAGGCCCCAGCAATCAGCCCCAGCATTTT

v_call: TRBV28
clone_size: once
j_call: TRBJ1-1
d_call: -
cdr3_aa: CASSLKAGRAFF
cdr3_nt: TGTGCCAGCAGTTTAAAGGCCGGCAGGGCTTTCTTT

v_call: TRBV6-2/TRBV6-3
clone_size: -
j_call: TRBJ1-2
d_call: -
cdr3_aa: CASSYSLEALGGYTF
cdr3_nt: TGTGCCAGCAGTTACTCCCTGGAGGCACTGGGAGGCTACACCTTC

v_call: TRBV7-2
clone_size: -
j_call: TRBJ2-2
d_call: -
cdr3_aa: CASTRGGVVTGELFF
cdr3_nt: TGTGCCAGCACCCGGGGCGGGGTGGTCACCGGGGAGCTGTTTTTT

v_call: TRBV7-8
clone_size: -
j_call: TRBJ1-3
d_call: TRBD1
cdr3_aa: CASSPPGTVHSGNTIYF
cdr3_nt: TGTGCCAGCAGCCCCCCCGGGACAGTACACTCTGGAAACACCATATATTTT

v_call: TRBV6-5
clone_size: -
j_call: TRBJ2-6
d_call: -
cdr3_aa: CASSRDNSGANVLTF
cdr3_nt: TGTGCCAGCAGTCGGGACAACTCTGGGGCCAACGTCCTGACTTTC

v_call: TRBV28
clone_size: -
j_call: TRBJ1-3
d_call: TRBD1
cdr3_aa: CASSSGQMGNTIYF
cdr3_nt: TGTGCCAGCAGTTCGGGACAGATGGGAAACACCATATATTTT

v_call: TRBV10-3
clone_size: -
j_call: TRBJ2-7
d_call: TRBD1
cdr3_aa: CAIRPGTGRYEQYF
cdr3_nt: TGTGCCATCAGACCCGGGACAGGGAGGTACGAGCAGTACTTC

v_call: TRBV3-1/TRBV3-2
clone_size: -
j_call: TRBJ2-6
d_call: TRBD1
cdr3_aa: CASSRTGGSGANVLTF
cdr3_nt: TGTGCCAGCAGCCGGACAGGCGGCTCTGGGGCCAACGTCCTGACTTTC

v_call: TRBV7-8
clone_size: -
j_call: TRBJ1-1
d_call: TRBD1
cdr3_aa: CASSPDRGTPEAFF
cdr3_nt: TGTGCCAGCAGCCCTGACAGGGGAACCCCTGAAGCTTTCTTT

v_call: TRBV4-1
clone_size: -
j_call: TRBJ2-1
d_call: TRBD2
cdr3_aa: CASSRVAGSSYNEQFF
cdr3_nt: TGCGCCAGCAGCCGAGTAGCGGGAAGCTCCTACAATGAGCAGTTCTTC

v_call: TRBV27
clone_size: -
j_call: TRBJ2-1
d_call: TRBD1
cdr3_aa: CASSPRTGGYNEQFF
cdr3_nt: TGTGCCAGCAGCCCGCGGACAGGGGGCTACAATGAGCAGTTCTTC

v_call: TRBV20-1
clone_size: -
j_call: TRBJ2-5
d_call: -
cdr3_aa: CSALRRETQYF
cdr3_nt: TGCAGTGCTCTACGCAGAGAGACCCAGTACTTC

v_call: TRBV5-1
clone_size: -
j_call: TRBJ1-6
d_call: -
cdr3_aa: CASSLDPGVNSPLHF
cdr3_nt: TGCGCCAGCAGCTTGGATCCAGGGGTCAATTCACCCCTCCACTTT